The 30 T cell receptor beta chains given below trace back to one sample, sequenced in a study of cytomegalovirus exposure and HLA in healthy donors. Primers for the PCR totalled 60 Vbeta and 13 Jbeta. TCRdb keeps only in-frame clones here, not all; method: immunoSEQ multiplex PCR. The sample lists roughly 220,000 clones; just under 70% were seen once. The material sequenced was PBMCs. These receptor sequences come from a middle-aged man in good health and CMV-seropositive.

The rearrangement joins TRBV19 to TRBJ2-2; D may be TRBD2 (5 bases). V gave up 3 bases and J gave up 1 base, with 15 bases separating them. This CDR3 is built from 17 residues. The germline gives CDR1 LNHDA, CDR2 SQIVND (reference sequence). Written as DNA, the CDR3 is TGTGCCAGTAGTATTTTATACTTCGGGGAGAACACCGGGGAGCTGTTTTTT. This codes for CASSILYFGENTGELFF.

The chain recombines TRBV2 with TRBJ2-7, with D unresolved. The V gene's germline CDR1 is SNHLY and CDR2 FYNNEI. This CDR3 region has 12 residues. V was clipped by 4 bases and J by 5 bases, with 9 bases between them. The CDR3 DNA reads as TGTGCCAGCAGTGGGTGGGCTAACGAGCAGTACTTC. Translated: CASSGWANEQYF.

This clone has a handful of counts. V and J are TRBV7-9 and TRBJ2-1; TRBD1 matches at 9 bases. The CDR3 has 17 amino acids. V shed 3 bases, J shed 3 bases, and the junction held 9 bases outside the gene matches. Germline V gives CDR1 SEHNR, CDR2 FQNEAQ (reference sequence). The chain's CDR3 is CASSFGYPGQGYNEQFF. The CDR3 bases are TGTGCCAGCAGCTTTGGGTACCCGGGACAGGGCTACAATGAGCAGTTCTTC.

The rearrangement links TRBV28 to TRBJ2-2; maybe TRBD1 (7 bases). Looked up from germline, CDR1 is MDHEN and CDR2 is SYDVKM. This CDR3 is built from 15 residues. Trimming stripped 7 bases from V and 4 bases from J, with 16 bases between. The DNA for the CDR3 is TGTGCCAGCACCTTAGGAGGGGGCCCCACCGGGGAGCTGTTTTTT. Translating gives CASTLGGGPTGELFF.

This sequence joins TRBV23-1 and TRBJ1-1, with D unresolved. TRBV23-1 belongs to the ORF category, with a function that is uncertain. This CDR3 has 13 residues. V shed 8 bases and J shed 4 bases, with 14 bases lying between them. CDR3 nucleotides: TGCGCCAGCTCCTCCGGGAAGGTCACTGAAGCTTTCTTT. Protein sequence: CASSSGKVTEAFF.

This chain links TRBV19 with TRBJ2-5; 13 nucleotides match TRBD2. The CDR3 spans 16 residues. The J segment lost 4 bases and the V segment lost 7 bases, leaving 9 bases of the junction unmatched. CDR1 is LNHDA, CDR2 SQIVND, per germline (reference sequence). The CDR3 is CASTGRTSGGGETQYF. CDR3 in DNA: TGTGCCAGTACCGGGAGGACTAGCGGGGGCGGAGAGACCCAGTACTTC. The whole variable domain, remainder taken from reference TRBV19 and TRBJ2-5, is DGGITQSPKYLFRKEGQNVTLSCEQNLNHDAMYWYRQDPGQGLRLIYYSQIVNDFQKGDIAEGYSVSREKKESFPLTVTSAQKNPTAFYLCASTGRTSGGGETQYFGPGTRLLVL.

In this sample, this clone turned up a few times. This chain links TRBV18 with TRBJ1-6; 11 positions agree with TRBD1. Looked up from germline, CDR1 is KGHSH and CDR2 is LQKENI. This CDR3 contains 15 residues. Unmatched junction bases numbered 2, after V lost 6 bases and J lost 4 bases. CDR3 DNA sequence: TGTGCCAGCTCGGGACAGGGGGAGTATAATTCACCCCTCCACTTT. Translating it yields CASSGQGEYNSPLHF.

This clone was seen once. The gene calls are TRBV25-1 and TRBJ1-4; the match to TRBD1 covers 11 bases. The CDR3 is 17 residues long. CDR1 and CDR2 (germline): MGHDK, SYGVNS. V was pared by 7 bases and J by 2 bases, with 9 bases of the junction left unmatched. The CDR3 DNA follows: TGTGCCAGCACTCCAGGGGACAGGGGGATCACTAATGAAAAACTGTTTTTT. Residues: CASTPGDRGITNEKLFF.

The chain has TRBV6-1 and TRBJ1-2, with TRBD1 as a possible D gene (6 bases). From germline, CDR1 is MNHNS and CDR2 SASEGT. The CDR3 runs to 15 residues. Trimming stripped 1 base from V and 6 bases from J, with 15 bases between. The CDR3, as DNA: TGTGCCAGCAGTGAAGGCGCACAGGGACGGAATGGCTACACCTTC. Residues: CASSEGAQGRNGYTF.

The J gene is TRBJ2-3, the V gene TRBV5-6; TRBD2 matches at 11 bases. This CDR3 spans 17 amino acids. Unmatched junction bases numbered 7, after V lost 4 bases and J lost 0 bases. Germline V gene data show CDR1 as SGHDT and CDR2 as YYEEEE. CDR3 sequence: CASSLGLADSSTDTQYF. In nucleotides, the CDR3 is TGTGCCAGCAGCCTGGGACTAGCGGATTCTAGCACAGATACGCAGTATTTT.

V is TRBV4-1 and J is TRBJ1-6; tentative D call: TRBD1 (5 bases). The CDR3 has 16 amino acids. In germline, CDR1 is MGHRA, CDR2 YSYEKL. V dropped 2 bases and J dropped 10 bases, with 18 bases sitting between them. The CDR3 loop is CASSQRLRTFDSPLHF. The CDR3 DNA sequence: TGCGCCAGCAGCCAAAGGTTAAGGACATTTGACTCACCCCTCCACTTT.

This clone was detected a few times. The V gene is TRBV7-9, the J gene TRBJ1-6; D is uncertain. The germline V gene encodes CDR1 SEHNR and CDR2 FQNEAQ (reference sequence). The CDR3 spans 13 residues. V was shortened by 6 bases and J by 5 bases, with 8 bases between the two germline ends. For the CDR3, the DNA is TGTGCCAGCAGTCTCTTTAATAATTCACCCCTCCACTTT. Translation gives CASSLFNNSPLHF.

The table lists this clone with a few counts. CDR3 coding DNA: TGTGCCAGTAGTATCTACGGGGGGGAACTGTTTTTT. The encoded protein is CASSIYGGELFF. The V gene is TRBV19, the J gene TRBJ1-4; D possibly corresponds to TRBD1 (5 bases). In germline, CDR1 is LNHDA, CDR2 SQIVND (reference sequence). This CDR3 is 12 amino acids long. Trimming pared 3 bases from V and 12 bases from J, leaving 11 bases between.

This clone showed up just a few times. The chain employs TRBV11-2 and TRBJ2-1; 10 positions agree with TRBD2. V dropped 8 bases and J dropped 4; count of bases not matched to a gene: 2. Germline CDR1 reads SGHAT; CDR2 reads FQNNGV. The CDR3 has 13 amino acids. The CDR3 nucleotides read TGTGCCAGCGAACTAGCGGGGTACAATGAGCAGTTCTTC. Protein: CASELAGYNEQFF.

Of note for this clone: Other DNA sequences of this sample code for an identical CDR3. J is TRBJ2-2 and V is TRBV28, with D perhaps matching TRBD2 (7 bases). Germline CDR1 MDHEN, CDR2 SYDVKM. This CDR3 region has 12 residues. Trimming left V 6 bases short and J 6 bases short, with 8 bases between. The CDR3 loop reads CASRGGAGELFF. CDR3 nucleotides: TGTGCCAGCAGAGGGGGGGCCGGGGAGCTGTTTTTT. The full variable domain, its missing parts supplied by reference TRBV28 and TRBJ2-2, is DVKVTQSSRYLVKRTGEKVFLECVQDMDHENMFWYRQDPGLGLRLIYFSYDVKMKEKGDIPEGYSVSREKKERFSLILESASTNQTSMYLCASRGGAGELFFGEGSRLTVL.

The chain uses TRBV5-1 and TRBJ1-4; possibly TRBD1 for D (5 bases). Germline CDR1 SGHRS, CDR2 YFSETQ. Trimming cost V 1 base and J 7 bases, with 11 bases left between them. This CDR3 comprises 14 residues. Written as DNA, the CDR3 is TGCGCCAGCAGCTTGATCGGGGGGAGTGAAAAACTGTTTTTT. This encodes CASSLIGGSEKLFF. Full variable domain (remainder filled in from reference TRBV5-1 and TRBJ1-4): KAGVTQTPRYLIKTRGQQVTLSCSPISGHRSVSWYQQTPGQGLQFLFEYFSETQRNKGNFPGRFSGRQFSNSRSEMNVSTLELGDSALYLCASSLIGGSEKLFFGSGTQLSVL.

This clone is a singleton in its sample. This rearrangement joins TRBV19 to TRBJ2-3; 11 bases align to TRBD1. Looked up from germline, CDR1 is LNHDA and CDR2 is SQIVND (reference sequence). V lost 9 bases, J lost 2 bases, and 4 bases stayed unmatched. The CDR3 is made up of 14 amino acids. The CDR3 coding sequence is TGTGCCAGCCGGGACAGGGGGTCCACAGATACGCAGTATTTT. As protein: CASRDRGSTDTQYF. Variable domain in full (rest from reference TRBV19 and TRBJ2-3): DGGITQSPKYLFRKEGQNVTLSCEQNLNHDAMYWYRQDPGQGLRLIYYSQIVNDFQKGDIAEGYSVSREKKESFPLTVTSAQKNPTAFYLCASRDRGSTDTQYFGPGTRLTVL.

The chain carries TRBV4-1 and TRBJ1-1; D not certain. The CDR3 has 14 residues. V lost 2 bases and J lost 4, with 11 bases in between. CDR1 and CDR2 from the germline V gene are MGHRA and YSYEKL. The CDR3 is CASSQREGSTEAFF. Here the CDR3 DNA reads TGCGCCAGCAGCCAACGGGAGGGAAGCACTGAAGCTTTCTTT.

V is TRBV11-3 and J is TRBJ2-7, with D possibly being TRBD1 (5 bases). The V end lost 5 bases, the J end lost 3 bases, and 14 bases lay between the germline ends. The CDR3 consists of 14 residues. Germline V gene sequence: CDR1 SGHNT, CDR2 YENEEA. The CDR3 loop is CASSHPGRDYEQYF. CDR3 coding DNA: TGTGCCAGCAGCCACCCGGGCAGGGACTACGAGCAGTACTTC.

In DNA, the CDR3 is TGTGCCAGCAGTTACTCGTTTGGGGCGCAGACAGATACGCAGTATTTT. Protein sequence: CASSYSFGAQTDTQYF. The gene calls are TRBV6-5 and TRBJ2-3, with a tentative D call TRBD1 (5 bases). Trimming took off 0 bases at V and 3 bases at J, with 13 bases between the two ends. Germline CDR1 reads MNHEY; CDR2 reads SVGAGI. The CDR3 contains 16 residues.

The chain's CDR3 is CASSPTGTANYGYTF. CDR3 coding DNA: TGTGCCAGCAGCCCCACCGGGACAGCTAACTATGGCTACACCTTC. The V call is TRBV7-9, the J call TRBJ1-2; 7 nucleotides agree with TRBD1. CDR1 is SEHNR, CDR2 FQNEAQ, per germline (reference sequence). The V gene end was trimmed by 5 bases and the J gene end by 0 bases; junction bases not matched to a gene: 6. The CDR3 consists of 15 residues.

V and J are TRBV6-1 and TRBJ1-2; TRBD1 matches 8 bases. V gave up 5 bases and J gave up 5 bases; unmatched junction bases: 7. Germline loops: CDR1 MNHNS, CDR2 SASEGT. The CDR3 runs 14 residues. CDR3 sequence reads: CASSPQGASYGYTF. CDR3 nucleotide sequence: TGTGCCAGCAGTCCCCAGGGGGCCTCTTATGGCTACACCTTC.

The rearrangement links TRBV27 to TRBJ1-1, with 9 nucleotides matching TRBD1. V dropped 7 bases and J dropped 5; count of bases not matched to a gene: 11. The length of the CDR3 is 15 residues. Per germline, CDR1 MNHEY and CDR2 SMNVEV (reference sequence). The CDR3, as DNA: TGTGCCAGCATGAAGTTGGGACAGGGTAATACTGAAGCTTTCTTT. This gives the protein CASMKLGQGNTEAFF.

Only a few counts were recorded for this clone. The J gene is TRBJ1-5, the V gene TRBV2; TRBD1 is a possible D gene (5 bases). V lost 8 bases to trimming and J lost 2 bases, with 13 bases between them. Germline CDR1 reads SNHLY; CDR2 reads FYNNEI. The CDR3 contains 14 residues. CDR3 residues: CASGGEGGNQPQHF. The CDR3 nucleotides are TGTGCCAGCGGGGGGGAGGGTGGCAATCAGCCCCAGCATTTT.

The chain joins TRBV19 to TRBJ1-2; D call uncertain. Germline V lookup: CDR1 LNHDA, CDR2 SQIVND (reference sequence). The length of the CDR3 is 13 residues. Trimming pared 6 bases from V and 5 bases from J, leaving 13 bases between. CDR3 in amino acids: CASSAGGDYGYTF. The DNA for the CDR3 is TGTGCCAGTAGCGCCGGAGGAGATTATGGCTACACCTTC.

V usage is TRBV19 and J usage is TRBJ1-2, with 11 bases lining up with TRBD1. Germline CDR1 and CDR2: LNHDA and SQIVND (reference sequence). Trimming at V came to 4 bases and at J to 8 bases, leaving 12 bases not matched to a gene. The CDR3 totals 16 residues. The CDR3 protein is CASSSPQGQGVSGYTF. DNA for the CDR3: TGTGCCAGTAGTAGTCCCCAGGGACAGGGGGTAAGCGGCTACACCTTC. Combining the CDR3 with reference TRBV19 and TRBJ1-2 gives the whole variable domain DGGITQSPKYLFRKEGQNVTLSCEQNLNHDAMYWYRQDPGQGLRLIYYSQIVNDFQKGDIAEGYSVSREKKESFPLTVTSAQKNPTAFYLCASSSPQGQGVSGYTFGSGTRLTVV.

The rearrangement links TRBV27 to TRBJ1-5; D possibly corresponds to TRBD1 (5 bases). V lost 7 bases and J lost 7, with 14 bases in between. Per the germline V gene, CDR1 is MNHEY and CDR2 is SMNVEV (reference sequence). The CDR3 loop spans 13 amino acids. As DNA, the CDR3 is TGTGCCAGCAAGGAGGGGCTCTGGCAGCCCCAGCATTTT. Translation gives CASKEGLWQPQHF.

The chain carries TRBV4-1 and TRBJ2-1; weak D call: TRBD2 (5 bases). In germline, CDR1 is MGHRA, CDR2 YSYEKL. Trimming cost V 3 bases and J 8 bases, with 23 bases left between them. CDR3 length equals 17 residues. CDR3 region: CASSQWFLDPEVDEQFF. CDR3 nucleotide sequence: TGCGCCAGCAGCCAGTGGTTCCTGGACCCGGAGGTGGATGAGCAGTTCTTC.

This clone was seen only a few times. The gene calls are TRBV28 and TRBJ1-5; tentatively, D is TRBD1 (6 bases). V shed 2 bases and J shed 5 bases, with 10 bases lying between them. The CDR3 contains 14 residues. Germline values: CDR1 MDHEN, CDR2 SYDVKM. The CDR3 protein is CASSLMDSYQPQHF. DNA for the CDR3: TGTGCCAGCAGTTTAATGGACAGTTATCAGCCCCAGCATTTT.

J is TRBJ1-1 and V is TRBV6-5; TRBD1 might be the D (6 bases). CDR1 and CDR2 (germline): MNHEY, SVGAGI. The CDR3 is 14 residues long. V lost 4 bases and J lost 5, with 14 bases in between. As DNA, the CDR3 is TGTGCCAGCAGTTCGGGGGGGCCCCCGACTGAAGCTTTCTTT. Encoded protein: CASSSGGPPTEAFF.